The 15 T cell receptor beta chains listed next were all sequenced from one sample in a study of technical replicates of blood from a handful of donors. TCRdb's copy holds only in-frame clones and misses some; the assay was immunoSEQ multiplex PCR. The sample shows 76,000 or so clones, around 86% of them seen only once. Input material: PBMCs. The receptors stem from a human donor in good health. Some clones in this sample may be carry-over from other donors' samples.

The chain couples TRBV7-8 to TRBJ1-6; 7 nucleotides agree with TRBD1. Germline loops: CDR1 SGHVS, CDR2 FQNEAQ. The CDR3 covers 15 residues. The trim removed 1 base at V and 10 bases at J, leaving 7 bases unmatched. This CDR3 reads CASSLDQWTGSPLHF. DNA for the CDR3: TGTGCCAGCAGCTTAGATCAGTGGACAGGCTCACCCCTCCACTTT.

The chain is built from TRBV5-1 and TRBJ1-1, with D possibly matching TRBD1 (6 bases). V lost 7 bases and J 0 bases, leaving 19 bases between the germline ends. This CDR3 spans 16 amino acids. The germline CDR1 and CDR2 sequences are SGHRS and YFSETQ. CDR3 nucleotide sequence: TGCGCCAGCGGCTCCAACACCGGGACAATGAACACTGAAGCTTTCTTT. It is translated as CASGSNTGTMNTEAFF.

This chain joins TRBV6-1 and TRBJ2-2; D ambiguous. This CDR3 comprises 15 residues. Germline CDR1 MNHNS, CDR2 SASEGT. Trimming removed 4 bases at V and 3 bases at J, with 12 bases between. The CDR3 is CASSVSMSDTGELFF. The CDR3, as DNA: TGTGCCAGCAGTGTATCTATGAGTGACACCGGGGAGCTGTTTTTT.

The chain has TRBV9 and TRBJ2-3; TRBD2 matches at 7 bases. The CDR3 covers 14 residues. The junction had 2 bases not matched to a gene; V was cut back by 0 bases and J by 4 bases. CDR1 is SGDLS and CDR2 is YYNGEE in the germline V gene. The CDR3 sequence is CASSVGGGADTQYF. CDR3 DNA sequence: TGTGCCAGCAGCGTAGGTGGGGGGGCAGATACGCAGTATTTT.

CDR3 DNA sequence: TGTGCCAGCAGCTTTGCTAGCGGGGATGAGCAGTTCTTC. It translates to CASSFASGDEQFF. This chain uses TRBV7-2 with TRBJ2-1; TRBD2 matches 9 bases. The J segment lost 8 bases and the V segment lost 3 bases, leaving 2 bases of the junction unmatched. Germline V gene data show CDR1 as SGHTA and CDR2 as FQGNSA. There are 13 residues in the CDR3.

The V call is TRBV7-9, the J call TRBJ2-7; D gene unclear. The CDR3 spans 15 residues. V was shortened by 4 bases and J by 1 base, with 14 bases between the two germline ends. The germline CDR1 and CDR2 sequences are SEHNR and FQNEAQ (reference sequence). CDR3 loop: CASSSTAEMSYEQYF. The CDR3 DNA is TGTGCCAGCAGCTCCACAGCCGAGATGTCCTACGAGCAGTACTTC.

The gene calls are TRBV6-5 and TRBJ2-3; 10 positions agree with TRBD2. The V segment lost 7 bases and the J segment 1 base; nucleotides outside the gene matches: 5. This CDR3 contains 15 residues. Germline lookup yields CDR1 MNHEY and CDR2 SVGAGI. The CDR3 is CASTSLAGGTDTQYF. The CDR3 DNA is TGTGCCAGCACCTCGCTAGCGGGGGGCACAGATACGCAGTATTTT.

This clone has just one count. This rearrangement joins TRBV25-1 to TRBJ1-3, with D hard to call. The CDR3 spans 17 residues. Looked up from germline, CDR1 is MGHDK and CDR2 is SYGVNS. Trimming stripped 0 bases from V and 0 bases from J, with 12 bases between. The CDR3 loop reads CASSEYGQTLSGNTIYF. CDR3 DNA: TGTGCCAGCAGTGAATATGGGCAGACGCTCTCTGGAAACACCATATATTTT.

Regarding this clone: A junction boundary mismatches the germline segment, possibly from a read error. The V and J genes are TRBV6-1 and TRBJ1-5; D may be TRBD1 (6 bases). The CDR3 has 15 amino acids. The germline gives CDR1 MNHNS, CDR2 SASEGT. CDR3 coding DNA: TGTGCCAGCAGTGCTGAACAGGGTGGATATCAGCCCCAGCACTTT. This codes for CASSAEQGGYQPQHF.

The rearrangement uses TRBV6-5 and TRBJ2-4; 7 positions match TRBD1. This CDR3 is 14 amino acids long. Germline V CDR1 and CDR2: MNHEY, SVGAGI. V lost 6 bases and J lost 13; bases outside the gene matches: 15. CDR3 nucleotides: TGTGCCAGCAGCGTAAGACAGGGAGCATCCACACAGTACTTC. Translating gives CASSVRQGASTQYF.

The CDR3 DNA follows: TGTGCCAGCAGTGCGGGACAGGGCTACACTGAAGCTTTCTTT. Its protein product is CASSAGQGYTEAFF. This rearrangement joins TRBV6-1 to TRBJ1-1, with TRBD1 identical over 9 bases. J gave up 3 bases and V 4 bases, and 3 bases lay outside the gene matches. Germline V lookup: CDR1 MNHNS, CDR2 SASEGT. The CDR3 is 14 residues long.

V gene TRBV7-9 combines with J gene TRBJ2-5; D might be TRBD1 (7 bases). Germline V lookup: CDR1 SEHNR, CDR2 FQNEAQ (reference sequence). There are 16 residues in the CDR3. Trimming removed 3 bases from V and 1 base from J, with 15 bases in between. CDR3 nucleotide sequence: TGTGCCAGCAGCTTCCGGACAGGAGGGCTCCAAGAGACCCAGTACTTC. Encoded protein: CASSFRTGGLQETQYF.

The CDR3 spells CASSQGQGDPYGYTF. The CDR3 DNA is TGCGCCAGCAGCCAAGGGCAGGGTGACCCCTATGGCTACACCTTC. V is TRBV4-1 and J is TRBJ1-2; a possible D gene is TRBD1 (5 bases). The V end lost 1 base, the J end lost 4 bases, and 13 bases lay between the germline ends. This CDR3 spans 15 amino acids. Germline CDR1 is MGHRA and CDR2 is YSYEKL.

There are many counts of this clone. The V and J genes are TRBV23-1 and TRBJ1-1; no clear D. TRBV23-1 counts as an open reading frame of uncertain function. There are 17 residues in the CDR3. V lost 0 bases, J lost 0 bases, and 14 bases lay in between. The CDR3, as DNA: TGCGCCAGCAGTCAATCGTCGGTCCCTGCCATGAACACTGAAGCTTTCTTT. This translates into CASSQSSVPAMNTEAFF.

The rearrangement links TRBV6-1 to TRBJ2-1, with TRBD2 matching 15 bases. The CDR3 totals 16 residues. CDR1 MNHNS and CDR2 SASEGT come from the germline V gene. V was clipped by 3 bases and J by 8 bases; unmatched bases: 5. For the CDR3, the DNA is TGTGCCAGCAGTGACGACGGACTAGCGGGAGGGGATGAGCAGTTCTTC. Translating gives CASSDDGLAGGDEQFF.